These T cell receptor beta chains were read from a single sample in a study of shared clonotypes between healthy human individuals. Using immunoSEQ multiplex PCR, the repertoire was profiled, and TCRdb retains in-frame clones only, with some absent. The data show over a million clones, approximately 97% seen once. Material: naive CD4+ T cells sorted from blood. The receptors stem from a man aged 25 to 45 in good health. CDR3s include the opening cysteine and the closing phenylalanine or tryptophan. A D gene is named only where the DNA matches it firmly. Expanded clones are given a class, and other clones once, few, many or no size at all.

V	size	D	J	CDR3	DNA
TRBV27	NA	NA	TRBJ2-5	CASRHSVLETQYF	TGTGCCAGCAGACACAGCGTGTTGGAGACCCAGTACTTC
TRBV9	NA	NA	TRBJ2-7	CASSVDVHPYEQYF	TGTGCCAGCAGCGTAGACGTACACCCCTACGAGCAGTACTTC
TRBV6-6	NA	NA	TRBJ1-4	CASSLGSGVEKLFF	TGTGCCAGCAGTCTAGGATCAGGGGTTGAAAAACTGTTTTTT
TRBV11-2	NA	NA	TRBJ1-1	CASSLDRQQNTEAFF	TGTGCCAGCAGCTTAGACAGACAGCAGAACACTGAAGCTTTCTTT
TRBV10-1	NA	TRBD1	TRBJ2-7	CASSGTGGSYEQYF	TGCGCCAGCAGCGGGACAGGGGGCTCCTACGAGCAGTACTTC
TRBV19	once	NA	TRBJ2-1	CASSTPTLAPRLF	TGTGCCAGTAGTACCCCCACCCTAGCGCCACGGCTCTTC
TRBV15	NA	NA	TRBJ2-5	CATSIPPTKRDETQYF	TGTGCCACCAGCATTCCCCCGACTAAGAGGGATGAGACCCAGTACTTC
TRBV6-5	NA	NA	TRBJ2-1	CASSYAAGGANEQFF	TGTGCCAGCAGTTACGCCGCCGGCGGGGCCAATGAGCAGTTCTTC
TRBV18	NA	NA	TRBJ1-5	CASSPKGSNQPQHF	TGTGCCAGCTCACCGAAGGGAAGCAATCAGCCCCAGCATTTT
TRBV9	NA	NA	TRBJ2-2	CASSGRNTGELFF	TGTGCCAGCAGCGGAAGAAACACCGGGGAGCTGTTTTTT
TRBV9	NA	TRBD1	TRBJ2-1	CASSVAGGTGNHNEQFF	TGTGCCAGCAGCGTAGCCGGGGGGACAGGGAACCACAATGAGCAGTTCTTC
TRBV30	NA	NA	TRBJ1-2	CAWRTEGGSWYGYTF	TGTGCCTGGAGAACGGAGGGGGGGAGTTGGTATGGCTACACCTTC
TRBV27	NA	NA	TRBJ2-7	CASSRDPEGIYEQYF	TGTGCCAGCAGCCGGGACCCCGAGGGGATATACGAGCAGTACTTC
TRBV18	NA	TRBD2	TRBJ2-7	CASSPRPREGPYEQYF	TGTGCCAGCTCACCTCGCCCCAGGGAGGGACCCTACGAGCAGTACTTC
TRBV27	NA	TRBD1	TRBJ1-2	CASSYTGGGNYGYTF	TGTGCCAGCAGTTATACAGGGGGCGGTAACTATGGCTACACCTTC
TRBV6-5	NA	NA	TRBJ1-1	CASSYREGFKTEAFF	TGTGCCAGCAGTTACAGGGAGGGTTTCAAGACTGAAGCTTTCTTT
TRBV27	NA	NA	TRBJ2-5	CASSLSGWETQYF	TGTGCCAGCAGTTTATCGGGTTGGGAGACCCAGTACTTC
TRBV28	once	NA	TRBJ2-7	CASTGFPTEQYF	TGTGCCAGCACCGGGTTTCCTACCGAGCAGTACTTC
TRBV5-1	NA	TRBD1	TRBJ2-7	CASSLRGGTGHYEQYF	TGCGCCAGCAGCTTGAGGGGGGGGACAGGGCACTACGAGCAGTACTTC
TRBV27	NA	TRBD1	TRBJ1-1	CASSFELPGTGGSGQAFF	TGTGCCAGCAGTTTCGAACTCCCCGGGACAGGGGGGAGTGGACAAGCTTTCTTT
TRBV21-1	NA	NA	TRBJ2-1	CASSHPKVTSGSYNEQFF	TGTGCCAGCAGCCACCCGAAGGTGACTAGCGGGAGTTACAATGAGCAGTTCTTC
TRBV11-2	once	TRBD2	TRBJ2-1	CASSSIAGASYNEQFF	TGTGCCAGCAGCTCCATCGCGGGAGCGTCCTACAATGAGCAGTTCTTC
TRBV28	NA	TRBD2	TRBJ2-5	CASSLYSGSHQETQYF	TGTGCCAGCAGTTTATACAGCGGGAGCCACCAAGAGACCCAGTACTTC
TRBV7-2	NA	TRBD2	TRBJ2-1	CASSLSLAGGINEQFF	TGTGCCAGCAGCTTGTCACTAGCGGGAGGGATCAATGAGCAGTTCTTC